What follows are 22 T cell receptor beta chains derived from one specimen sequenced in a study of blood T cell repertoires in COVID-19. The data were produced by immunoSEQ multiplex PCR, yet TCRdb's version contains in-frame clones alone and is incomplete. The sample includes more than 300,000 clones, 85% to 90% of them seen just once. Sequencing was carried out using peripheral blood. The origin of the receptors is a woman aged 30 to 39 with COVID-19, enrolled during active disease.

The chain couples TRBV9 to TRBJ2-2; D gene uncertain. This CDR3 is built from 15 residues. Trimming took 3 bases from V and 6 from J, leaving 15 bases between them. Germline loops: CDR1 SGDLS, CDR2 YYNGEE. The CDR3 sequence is CASSERWMGPGELFF. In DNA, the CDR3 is TGTGCCAGCAGCGAGAGATGGATGGGCCCCGGGGAGCTGTTTTTT.

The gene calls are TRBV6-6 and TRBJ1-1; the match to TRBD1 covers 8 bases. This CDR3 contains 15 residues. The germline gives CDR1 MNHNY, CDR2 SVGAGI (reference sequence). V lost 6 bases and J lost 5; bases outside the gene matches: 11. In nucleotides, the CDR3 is TGTGCCAGCAGACTCACCGGACAGGGAGAAACTGAAGCTTTCTTT. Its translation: CASRLTGQGETEAFF.

The CDR3 DNA reads as TGTGCCAGCAACCCCGGACAGGGGAACACTGAAGCTTTCTTT. Its protein is CASNPGQGNTEAFF. The chain uses TRBV25-1 and TRBJ1-1; TRBD1 agrees at 8 bases. This CDR3 contains 14 residues. Per germline, CDR1 MGHDK and CDR2 SYGVNS. With V trimmed by 7 bases and J by 1 base, 5 bases remained unmatched.

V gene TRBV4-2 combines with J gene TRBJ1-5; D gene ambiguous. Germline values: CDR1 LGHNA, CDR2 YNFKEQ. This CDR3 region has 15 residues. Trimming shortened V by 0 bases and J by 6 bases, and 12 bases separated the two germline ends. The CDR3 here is CASSQDRSGAQPQHF. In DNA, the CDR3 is TGTGCCAGCAGCCAAGATAGGTCGGGTGCTCAGCCCCAGCATTTT.

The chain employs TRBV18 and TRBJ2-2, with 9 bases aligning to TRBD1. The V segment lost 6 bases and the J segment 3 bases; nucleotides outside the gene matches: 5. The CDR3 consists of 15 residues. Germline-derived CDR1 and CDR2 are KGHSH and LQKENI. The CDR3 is CASSRGQGDTGELFF. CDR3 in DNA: TGTGCCAGCTCGAGGGGACAGGGAGACACCGGGGAGCTGTTTTTT. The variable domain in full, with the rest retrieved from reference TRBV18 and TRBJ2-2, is NAGVMQNPRHLVRRRGQEARLRCSPMKGHSHVYWYRQLPEEGLKFMVYLQKENIIDESGMPKERFSAEFPKEGPSILRIQQVVRGDSAAYFCASSRGQGDTGELFFGEGSRLTVL.

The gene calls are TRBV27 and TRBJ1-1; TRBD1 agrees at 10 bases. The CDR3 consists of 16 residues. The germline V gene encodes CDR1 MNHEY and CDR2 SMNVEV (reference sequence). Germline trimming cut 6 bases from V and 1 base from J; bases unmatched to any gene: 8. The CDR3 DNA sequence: TGTGCCAGCAGACTGACAGGGGGCGCGTGGAACACTGAAGCTTTCTTT. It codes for CASRLTGGAWNTEAFF.

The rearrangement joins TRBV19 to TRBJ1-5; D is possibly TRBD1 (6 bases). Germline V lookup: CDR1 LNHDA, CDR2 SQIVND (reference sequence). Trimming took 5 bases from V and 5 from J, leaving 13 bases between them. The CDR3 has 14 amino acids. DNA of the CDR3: TGTGCCAGTAGTTTACAGGGATTGGATCAGCCCCAGCATTTT. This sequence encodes CASSLQGLDQPQHF.

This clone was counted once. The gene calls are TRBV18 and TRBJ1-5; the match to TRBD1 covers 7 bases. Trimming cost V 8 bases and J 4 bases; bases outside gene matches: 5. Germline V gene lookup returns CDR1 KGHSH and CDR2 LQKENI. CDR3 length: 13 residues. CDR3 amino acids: CASVQGRNQPQHF. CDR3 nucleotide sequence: TGTGCCAGCGTACAGGGGAGAAATCAGCCCCAGCATTTT.

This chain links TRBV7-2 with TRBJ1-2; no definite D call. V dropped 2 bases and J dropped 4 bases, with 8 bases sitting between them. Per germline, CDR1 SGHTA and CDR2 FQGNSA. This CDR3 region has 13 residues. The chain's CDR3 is CASSLSQSYGYTF. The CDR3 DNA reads TGTGCCAGCAGCTTATCGCAGTCCTATGGCTACACCTTC. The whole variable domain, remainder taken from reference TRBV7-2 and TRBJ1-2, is GAGVSQSPSNKVTEKGKDVELRCDPISGHTALYWYRQSLGQGLEFLIYFQGNSAPDKSGLPSDRFSAERTGGSVSTLTIQRTQQEDSAVYLCASSLSQSYGYTFGSGTRLTVV.

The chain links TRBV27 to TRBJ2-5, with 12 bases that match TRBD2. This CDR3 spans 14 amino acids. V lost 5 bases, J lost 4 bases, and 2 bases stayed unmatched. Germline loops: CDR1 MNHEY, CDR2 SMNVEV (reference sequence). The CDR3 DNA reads TGTGCCAGCAGTCGACTAGCGGGGGCAGAGACCCAGTACTTC. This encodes CASSRLAGAETQYF.

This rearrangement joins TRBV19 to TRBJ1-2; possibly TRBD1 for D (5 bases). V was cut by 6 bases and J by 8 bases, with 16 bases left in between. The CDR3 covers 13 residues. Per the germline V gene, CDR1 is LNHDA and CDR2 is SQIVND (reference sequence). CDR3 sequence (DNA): TGTGCCAGTAGAGATGGCAGGGTACAGGGCTACACCTTC. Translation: CASRDGRVQGYTF.

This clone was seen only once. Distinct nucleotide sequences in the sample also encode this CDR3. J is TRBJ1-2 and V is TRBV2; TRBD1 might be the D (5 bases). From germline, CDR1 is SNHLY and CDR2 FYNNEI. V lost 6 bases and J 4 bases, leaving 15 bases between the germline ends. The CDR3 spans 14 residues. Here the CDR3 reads CASSVTGVGYGYTF. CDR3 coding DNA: TGTGCCAGCAGCGTGACGGGGGTCGGCTATGGCTACACCTTC.

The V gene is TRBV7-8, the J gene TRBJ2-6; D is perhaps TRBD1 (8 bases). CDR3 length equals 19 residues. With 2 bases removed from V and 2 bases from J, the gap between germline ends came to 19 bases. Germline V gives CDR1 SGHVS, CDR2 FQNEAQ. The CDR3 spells CASSLLADREWAGANVLTF. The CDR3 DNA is TGTGCCAGCAGCTTACTAGCGGACAGGGAATGGGCTGGGGCCAACGTCCTGACTTTC.

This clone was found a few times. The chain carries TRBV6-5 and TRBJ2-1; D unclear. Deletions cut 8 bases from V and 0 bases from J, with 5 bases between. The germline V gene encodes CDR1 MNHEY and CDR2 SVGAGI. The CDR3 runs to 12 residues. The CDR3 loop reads CASSGSYNEQFF. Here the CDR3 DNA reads TGTGCCAGCTCAGGCTCCTACAATGAGCAGTTCTTC.

CDR3 DNA: TGTGCCAGTAAGGGAGACACCTACAATGAGCAGTTCTTC. Its translation is CASKGDTYNEQFF. V is TRBV19 and J is TRBJ2-1; D possibly corresponds to TRBD2 (5 bases). This CDR3 has 13 amino acids. CDR1 is LNHDA and CDR2 is SQIVND in the germline V gene (reference sequence). The V and J ends lost 7 bases and 2 bases respectively, with 9 bases between them.

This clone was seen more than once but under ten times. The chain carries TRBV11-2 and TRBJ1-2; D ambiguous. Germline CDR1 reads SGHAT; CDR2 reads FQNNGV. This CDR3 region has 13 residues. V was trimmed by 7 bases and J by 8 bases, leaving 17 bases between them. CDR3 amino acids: CASNRAGYGGYTF. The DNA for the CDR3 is TGTGCCAGCAACCGCGCGGGGTACGGCGGCTACACCTTC.

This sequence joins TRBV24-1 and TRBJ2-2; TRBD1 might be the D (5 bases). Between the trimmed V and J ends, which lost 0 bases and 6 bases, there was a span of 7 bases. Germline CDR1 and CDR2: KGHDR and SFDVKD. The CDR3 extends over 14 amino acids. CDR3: CATSDLGASGELFF. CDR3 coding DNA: TGTGCCACCAGTGATTTGGGGGCGTCCGGGGAGCTGTTTTTT.

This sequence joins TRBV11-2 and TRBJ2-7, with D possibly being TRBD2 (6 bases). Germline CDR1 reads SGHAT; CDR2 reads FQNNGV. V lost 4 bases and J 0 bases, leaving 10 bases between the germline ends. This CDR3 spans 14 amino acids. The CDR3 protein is CASSSDYFSYEQYV. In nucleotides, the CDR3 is TGTGCCAGCAGCTCGGACTATTTCTCCTACGAGCAGTACGTC.

The CDR3 reads CASHTSGGPYNEQFF. For the CDR3, the DNA is TGCGCCAGCCATACTAGCGGGGGCCCTTACAATGAGCAGTTCTTC. The chain carries TRBV10-2 and TRBJ2-1; 11 nucleotides align to TRBD2. The CDR3 is made up of 15 amino acids. Per germline, CDR1 WSHSY and CDR2 SAAADI. Trimming removed 8 bases from V and 4 bases from J; junction bases left unmatched: 7.

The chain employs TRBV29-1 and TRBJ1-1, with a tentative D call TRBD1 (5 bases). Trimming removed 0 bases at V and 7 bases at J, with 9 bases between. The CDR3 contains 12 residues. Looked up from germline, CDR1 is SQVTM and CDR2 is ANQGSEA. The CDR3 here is CSVEDTGVEAFF. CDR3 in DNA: TGCAGCGTTGAAGATACGGGGGTTGAAGCTTTCTTT. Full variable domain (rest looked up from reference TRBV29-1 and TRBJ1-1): SAVISQKPSRDICQRGTSLTIQCQVDSQVTMMFWYRQQPGQSLTLIATANQGSEATYESGFVIDKFPISRPNLTFSTLTVSNMSPEDSSIYLCSVEDTGVEAFFGQGTRLTVV.

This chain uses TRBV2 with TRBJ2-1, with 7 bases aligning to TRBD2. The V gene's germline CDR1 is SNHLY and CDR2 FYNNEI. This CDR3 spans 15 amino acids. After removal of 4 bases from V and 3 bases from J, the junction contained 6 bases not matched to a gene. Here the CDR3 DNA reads TGTGCCAGCAGTGGCCTGGGGGGGGACTACAATGAGCAGTTCTTC. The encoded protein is CASSGLGGDYNEQFF.

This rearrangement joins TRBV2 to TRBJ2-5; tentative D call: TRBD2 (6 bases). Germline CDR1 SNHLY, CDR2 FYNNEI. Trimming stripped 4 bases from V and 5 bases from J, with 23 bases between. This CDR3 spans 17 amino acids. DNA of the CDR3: TGTGCCAGCAGTGTGGGGACTCCATTAACAAGAGGGGAGACCCAGTACTTC. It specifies CASSVGTPLTRGETQYF.